One sample yielded the 29 T cell receptor beta chains listed below, sequenced in a study of blood T cell repertoires in COVID-19. Assay used: immunoSEQ multiplex PCR; TCRdb lists only in-frame clones, some missing. The data show about 300,000 clones, with approximately 90% seen just once and 2% to 3% held by the top ten. The sequenced material came from peripheral blood. The receptors originated from a man between 18 and 35 years old with active or convalescent COVID-19.

The chain has TRBV6-1 and TRBJ1-1; tentative D call: TRBD1 (5 bases). Germline V gene lookup returns CDR1 MNHNS and CDR2 SASEGT. The CDR3 consists of 12 residues. Trimming cost V 3 bases and J 14 bases, with 16 bases left between them. The CDR3 protein is CASSEAGRGPFF. The CDR3 DNA follows: TGTGCCAGCAGTGAGGCCGGGAGGGGCCCATTCTTT.

This chain joins TRBV29-1 and TRBJ2-1; TRBD1 matches at 8 bases. Germline-derived CDR1 and CDR2 are SQVTM and ANQGSEA. The CDR3 runs to 14 residues. The V segment lost 6 bases and the J segment 0 bases; nucleotides outside the gene matches: 4. The CDR3 spells CSVRDRRSYNEQFF. Here the CDR3 DNA reads TGCAGCGTCAGGGACAGGCGCTCCTACAATGAGCAGTTCTTC.

This clone was counted once. The chain combines TRBV5-1 with TRBJ2-5, with D hard to call. V shed 1 base and J shed 5 bases, with 9 bases lying between them. Per the germline V gene, CDR1 is SGHRS and CDR2 is YFSETQ. The CDR3 has 13 residues. As DNA, the CDR3 is TGCGCCAGCAGCTTGAACTTTGCGGAGACCCAGTACTTC. It is translated as CASSLNFAETQYF.

The chain carries TRBV6-5 and TRBJ2-1; the D gene is possibly TRBD2 (6 bases). CDR3 size: 13 residues. Deletions cut 5 bases from V and 5 bases from J, with 10 bases between. Germline V gene data show CDR1 as MNHEY and CDR2 as SVGAGI. The CDR3 DNA sequence: TGTGCCAGCAGTCGACTAGGCGACAATGAGCAGTTCTTC. Encoded protein: CASSRLGDNEQFF.

The V gene is TRBV3-1 (or the pseudogene TRBV3-2), the J gene TRBJ2-5; no firm D call. The CDR3 runs 15 residues. The germline gives CDR1 LGHDT, CDR2 YNNKEL (reference sequence). V was pared by 0 bases and J by 7 bases, with 15 bases between. For the CDR3, the DNA is TGTGCCAGCAGCCAAGACAGGCGCTCCGAAGGGACCCAGTACTTC. It specifies CASSQDRRSEGTQYF.

The rearrangement joins TRBV19 to TRBJ1-6; weak D call: TRBD1 (6 bases). Trimming removed 1 base at V and 10 bases at J, with 11 bases between. The CDR3 loop spans 14 amino acids. Looked up from germline, CDR1 is LNHDA and CDR2 is SQIVND (reference sequence). The CDR3 DNA is TGTGCCAGTAGTATAGGGACAGCTCGCTCACCCCTCCACTTT. Translation: CASSIGTARSPLHF.

The V gene is TRBV2, the J gene TRBJ2-1; the match to TRBD2 covers 10 bases. CDR1 is SNHLY and CDR2 is FYNNEI in the germline V gene. J lost 5 bases, V lost 6 bases, and 4 bases had no gene match. CDR3 length equals 14 residues. CDR3 DNA: TGTGCCAGCAGGGGGACTAGCGCTAACAATGAGCAGTTCTTC. Translated, it gives CASRGTSANNEQFF.

This chain links TRBV11-2 with TRBJ1-6; the match to TRBD1 covers 10 bases. The CDR3 covers 16 residues. The V and J ends lost 2 bases and 10 bases, in that order; junction bases with no gene match: 8. Germline lookup yields CDR1 SGHAT and CDR2 FQNNGV. This CDR3 is CASSLLSGQGRSPLHF. CDR3 DNA: TGTGCCAGCAGCTTATTATCGGGACAGGGGCGCTCACCCCTCCACTTT.

This chain connects TRBV27 to TRBJ1-2; 7 bases are a match to TRBD1. V shed 4 bases and J 0 bases; nucleotides not matched to a gene: 11. CDR1 is MNHEY and CDR2 is SMNVEV in the germline V gene (reference sequence). This CDR3 comprises 17 residues. The DNA for the CDR3 is TGTGCCAGCAGTTCTACCCCGGGACAGCAAACTAACTATGGCTACACCTTC. Translation: CASSSTPGQQTNYGYTF.

V usage is TRBV19 and J usage is TRBJ1-5; D is undetermined. Germline lookup yields CDR1 LNHDA and CDR2 SQIVND (reference sequence). The V end was cut by 2 bases, the J end by 0 bases, with 14 bases between. This CDR3 spans 17 amino acids. Written as DNA, the CDR3 is TGTGCCAGTAGTATACTTCTGGGGAGGGTTAGCAATCAGCCCCAGCATTTT. It yields the protein CASSILLGRVSNQPQHF.

The rearrangement joins TRBV12-3 or TRBV12-4 to TRBJ2-5; TRBD2 is a possible D gene (6 bases). V was cut by 6 bases and J by 7 bases, with 15 bases left in between. The CDR3 has 13 amino acids. The CDR3 DNA is TGTGCCAGCAGGCGACTCCTCGGGGGGACCCAGTACTTC. Residues: CASRRLLGGTQYF.

This rearrangement joins TRBV7-6 to TRBJ1-2; D is possibly TRBD1 (5 bases). The germline gives CDR1 SGHVS, CDR2 FNYEAQ. Between the trimmed V and J ends, which lost 1 base and 5 bases, there was a span of 14 bases. CDR3 length: 15 amino acids. CDR3: CASSLEVGQGYGYTF. The DNA for the CDR3 is TGTGCCAGCAGCTTAGAGGTCGGCCAGGGTTATGGCTACACCTTC.

J is TRBJ1-6 and V is TRBV5-1; D remains ambiguous. Germline V gene sequence: CDR1 SGHRS, CDR2 YFSETQ. The CDR3 runs to 13 residues. The ends were cut back, 7 bases at V and 4 bases at J, with 9 bases in the middle. The chain's CDR3 is CASEVEYNSPLHF. The CDR3, as DNA: TGCGCCAGCGAGGTTGAGTATAATTCACCCCTCCACTTT.

Written as DNA, the CDR3 is TGTGCCAGCAGTTTATATCGGGACAGGGTTTTCGAGCAGTACTTC. Protein sequence: CASSLYRDRVFEQYF. This chain connects TRBV28 to TRBJ2-7, with TRBD1 matching over 9 bases. Germline loops: CDR1 MDHEN, CDR2 SYDVKM. The CDR3 runs 15 residues. The V segment lost 1 base and the J segment 6 bases; nucleotides outside the gene matches: 7.

This clone was counted only a few times. The sample contains more than one DNA sequence encoding this CDR3. The V gene is TRBV27, the J gene TRBJ2-1; TRBD2 matches at 9 bases. The CDR3 has 15 residues. The V gene end was trimmed by 2 bases and the J gene end by 6 bases; junction bases not matched to a gene: 5. Germline CDR1 and CDR2: MNHEY and SMNVEV (reference sequence). The CDR3, as DNA: TGTGCCAGCAGTTTAAGGCTAGCGGGGCCCAATGAGCAGTTCTTC. It codes for CASSLRLAGPNEQFF.

A few counts support this clone. This sequence joins TRBV5-1 and TRBJ1-5; a weak D match, TRBD1 (6 bases). CDR1 is SGHRS, CDR2 YFSETQ, per germline. Trimming removed 3 bases from V and 2 bases from J, with 12 bases in between. The CDR3 has 15 residues. DNA for the CDR3: TGCGCCAGCAGCTCACCTAGACAGGGCAATCAGCCCCAGCATTTT. It yields the protein CASSSPRQGNQPQHF.

This chain uses TRBV12-3 or TRBV12-4 with TRBJ2-7, with D possibly being TRBD1 (6 bases). V gave up 6 bases and J gave up 6 bases, with 15 bases separating them. The CDR3 consists of 13 residues. The CDR3 loop reads CASRGHATGEQYF. DNA for the CDR3: TGTGCCAGCAGGGGACACGCCACGGGCGAGCAGTACTTC.

This chain uses TRBV5-6 with TRBJ2-7; 9 positions agree with TRBD1. Per the germline V gene, CDR1 is SGHDT and CDR2 is YYEEEE. Germline trimming cut 2 bases from V and 7 bases from J; bases unmatched to any gene: 4. This CDR3 contains 13 residues. CDR3 nucleotides: TGTGCCAGCAGCTTTGGGACAGGGAAAGAGCAGTACTTC. This codes for CASSFGTGKEQYF.

The chain is built from TRBV27 and TRBJ1-5, with TRBD1 as a possible D gene (5 bases). The CDR3 is made up of 15 amino acids. Germline CDR1 reads MNHEY; CDR2 reads SMNVEV (reference sequence). V lost 3 bases and J lost 2, with 11 bases in between. CDR3 sequence reads: CASSLWGPGNQPQHF. Here the CDR3 DNA reads TGTGCCAGCAGTTTGTGGGGCCCTGGCAATCAGCCCCAGCATTTT.

This clone was seen more than once but under ten times. CDR3 DNA: TGTGCCAGCAGTGATACGCTATCTGGGGCCAACGTCCTGACTTTC. Translated: CASSDTLSGANVLTF. The chain recombines TRBV6-4 with TRBJ2-6; D gene unclear. The CDR3 consists of 15 residues. The germline CDR1 and CDR2 sequences are MRHNA and SNTAGT. The V end lost 3 bases, the J end lost 1 base, and 7 bases lay between the germline ends.

The chain couples TRBV6-5 to TRBJ2-1, with 13 bases matching TRBD2. CDR3 length: 15 residues. V shed 6 bases and J 13 bases; nucleotides not matched to a gene: 12. The germline V gene encodes CDR1 MNHEY and CDR2 SVGAGI. The CDR3, as DNA: TGTGCCAGCAGCTTACCGGGACTAGCGGGATTGGAACAGTTCTTC. Translated, it gives CASSLPGLAGLEQFF.

J is TRBJ2-3 and V is TRBV7-8; the D gene is possibly TRBD2 (7 bases). This CDR3 has 15 amino acids. The germline CDR1 and CDR2 sequences are SGHVS and FQNEAQ. V dropped 1 base and J dropped 2 bases, with 10 bases sitting between them. CDR3 protein: CASSLGGGPTDTQYF. CDR3 nucleotides: TGTGCCAGCAGCTTAGGGGGGGGGCCCACAGATACGCAGTATTTT. Filled out from reference TRBV7-8 and TRBJ2-3, the complete variable domain reads GAGVSQSPRYKVAKRGQDVALRCDPISGHVSLFWYQQALGQGPEFLTYFQNEAQLDKSGLPSDRFFAERPEGSVSTLKIQRTQQEDSAVYLCASSLGGGPTDTQYFGPGTRLTVL.

This sequence joins TRBV24-1 and TRBJ1-5; 9 nucleotides match TRBD1. This CDR3 region has 18 residues. Germline trimming cut 1 base from V and 6 bases from J; bases unmatched to any gene: 12. Germline CDR1 reads KGHDR; CDR2 reads SFDVKD. The CDR3 is CATSDFPFLGQGGQPQHF. Here the CDR3 DNA reads TGTGCCACCAGTGATTTTCCCTTTCTGGGACAGGGTGGTCAGCCCCAGCATTTT.

Points on this clone: The sample carries other DNA sequences with the same CDR3. The gene calls are TRBV27 and TRBJ2-7; 8 positions agree with TRBD2. V dropped 2 bases and J dropped 2; count of bases not matched to a gene: 5. Per germline, CDR1 MNHEY and CDR2 SMNVEV (reference sequence). This CDR3 is 15 amino acids long. CDR3 sequence reads: CASSLLAGGTYEQYF. CDR3 in DNA: TGTGCCAGCAGTTTACTAGCGGGTGGAACCTACGAGCAGTACTTC.

The genes are TRBV5-1 and TRBJ2-7, with TRBD1 as a possible D gene (6 bases). Germline CDR1 is SGHRS and CDR2 is YFSETQ. V lost 2 bases and J lost 1, with 10 bases in between. The CDR3 totals 14 residues. As DNA, the CDR3 is TGCGCCAGCAGCTTACAGGGAAGATCCTACGAGCAGTACTTC. This translates into CASSLQGRSYEQYF.

The J gene is TRBJ1-2, the V gene TRBV7-9, with unresolved D. CDR3 length: 14 amino acids. Germline loops: CDR1 SEHNR, CDR2 FQNEAQ (reference sequence). Trimming pared 1 base from V and 3 bases from J, leaving 9 bases between. This chain's CDR3 is CASSLDSSDYGYTF. The CDR3 DNA follows: TGTGCCAGCAGCTTAGACTCTTCTGACTATGGCTACACCTTC.

The genes are TRBV7-9 and TRBJ2-4; D is possibly TRBD1 (5 bases). Germline V gene lookup returns CDR1 SEHNR and CDR2 FQNEAQ (reference sequence). There are 12 residues in the CDR3. The V and J ends lost 5 bases and 5 bases respectively, with 7 bases between them. The CDR3 sequence: CASSGRENIQYF. The CDR3 coding sequence is TGTGCCAGCAGCGGCAGGGAAAACATTCAGTACTTC.

The chain's CDR3 is CASSHQDKNTGELFF. CDR3 DNA sequence: TGTGCCAGCAGCCATCAGGACAAGAACACCGGGGAGCTGTTTTTT. The chain links TRBV7-9 to TRBJ2-2, with D maybe TRBD1 (5 bases). Germline values: CDR1 SEHNR, CDR2 FQNEAQ (reference sequence). Trimming removed 5 bases at V and 1 base at J, with 11 bases between. This CDR3 spans 15 amino acids.

The rearrangement links TRBV4-1 to TRBJ1-5; TRBD1 aligns across 7 bases. Germline CDR1 is MGHRA and CDR2 is YSYEKL. V lost 4 bases, J lost 3 bases, and 6 bases stayed unmatched. CDR3 length equals 15 residues. The CDR3 coding sequence is TGCGCCAGCAGCCCTAGGGACAGCCCCAATCAGCCCCAGCATTTT. As protein: CASSPRDSPNQPQHF.